This entry lists 5 T cell receptor beta chains sequenced from one sample in a study of graft-versus-host responses after intestinal transplantation. These TCRs' antigens remain unknown. Only in-frame clones appear in the TCRdb table, and some are missing; sequencing was by immunoSEQ multiplex PCR. This sample carries more than 85,000 clones, over 85% of them seen once, and the ten largest clones take 0.4% to 0.65%. Specimen: unstimulated CD8+ T cells sorted from spleen or lymph node cells, collected before intestinal transplant. These receptors originate from a human donor who received an intestinal transplant.

V gene TRBV4-2 combines with J gene TRBJ1-2, with D perhaps TRBD1 (6 bases). CDR1 is LGHNA and CDR2 is YNFKEQ in the germline V gene. The CDR3 length is 17 residues. V lost 0 bases and J lost 4, with 18 bases in between. CDR3 sequence reads: CASSQEEGGLGFYGYTF. CDR3 nucleotides: TGTGCCAGCAGCCAAGAAGAAGGGGGTCTGGGGTTCTATGGCTACACCTTC.

This chain links TRBV7-9 with TRBJ2-1; 9 bases agree with TRBD2. This CDR3 comprises 16 residues. CDR1 and CDR2 from the germline V gene are SEHNR and FQNEAQ (reference sequence). After removal of 6 bases from V and 6 bases from J, the junction contained 12 bases not matched to a gene. In DNA form, the CDR3 reads TGTGCCAGCAGTCCCAGTGGGAGCGGGAGGTTCAATGAGCAGTTCTTC. Its protein product is CASSPSGSGRFNEQFF.

This chain connects TRBV27 to TRBJ2-7; 8 bases fit TRBD2. Germline values: CDR1 MNHEY, CDR2 SMNVEV (reference sequence). The CDR3 covers 15 residues. V shed 4 bases, J shed 1 base, and the junction held 6 bases outside the gene matches. The CDR3 DNA reads TGTGCCAGCAGTTCTCTCAGCGGGAGTTCCTACGAGCAGTACTTC. This translates into CASSSLSGSSYEQYF.

The genes are TRBV15 and TRBJ2-3; 9 bases line up with TRBD2. The V gene end was trimmed by 3 bases and the J gene end by 6 bases; junction bases not matched to a gene: 10. Germline CDR1 reads LNHNV; CDR2 reads YYDKDF (reference sequence). This CDR3 comprises 16 residues. The CDR3 DNA is TGTGCCACCAGCAGCCCCGGGACTAGCTCAAGTGATACGCAGTATTTT. Protein sequence: CATSSPGTSSSDTQYF.

On this clone: One end of the junction varies from germline; a read error may be responsible. The rearrangement uses TRBV30 and TRBJ1-1; D is uncertain. The CDR3 length is 13 residues. The germline CDR1 and CDR2 sequences are GTSNPN and SVGIG (reference sequence). CDR3 coding DNA: TGTGCCTGGAGTCCGGACGGGAACTCTGAAGCTTTCTTT. This encodes CAWSPDGNSEAFF. The full variable domain, in which reference TRBV30 and TRBJ1-1 provide the parts outside the CDR3, is SQTIHQWPATLVQPVGSPLSLECTVEGTSNPNLYWYRQAAGRGLQLLFYSVGIGQISSEVPQNLSASRPQDRQFILSSKKLLLSDSGFYLCAWSPDGNSEAFFGQGTRLTVV.